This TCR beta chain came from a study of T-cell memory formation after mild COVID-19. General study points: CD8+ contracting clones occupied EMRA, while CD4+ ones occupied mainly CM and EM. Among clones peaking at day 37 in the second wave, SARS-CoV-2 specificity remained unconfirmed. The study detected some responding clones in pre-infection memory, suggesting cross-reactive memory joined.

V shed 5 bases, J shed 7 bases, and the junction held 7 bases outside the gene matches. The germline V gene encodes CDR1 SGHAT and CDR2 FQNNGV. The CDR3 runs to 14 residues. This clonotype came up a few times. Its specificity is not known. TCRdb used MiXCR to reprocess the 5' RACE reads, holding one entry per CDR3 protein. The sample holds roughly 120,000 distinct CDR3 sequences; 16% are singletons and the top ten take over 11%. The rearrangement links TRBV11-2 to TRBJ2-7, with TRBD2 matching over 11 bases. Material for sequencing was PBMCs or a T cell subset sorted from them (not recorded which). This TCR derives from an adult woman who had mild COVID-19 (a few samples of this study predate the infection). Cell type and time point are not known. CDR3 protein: CASSRETSGAEQYF. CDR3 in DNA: TGTGCCAGCAGCAGAGAGACTAGCGGGGCGGAGCAGTACTTC.